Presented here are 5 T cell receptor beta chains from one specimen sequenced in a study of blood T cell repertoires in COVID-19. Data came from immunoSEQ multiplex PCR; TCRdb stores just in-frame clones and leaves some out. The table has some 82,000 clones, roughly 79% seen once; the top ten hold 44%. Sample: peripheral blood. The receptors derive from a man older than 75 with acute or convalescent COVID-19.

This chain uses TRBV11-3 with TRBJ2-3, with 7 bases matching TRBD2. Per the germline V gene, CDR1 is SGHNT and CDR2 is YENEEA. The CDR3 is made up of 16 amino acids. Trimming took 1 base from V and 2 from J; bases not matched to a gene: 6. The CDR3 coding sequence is TGTGCCAGCAGCTTAGGGGTGAGCGGGACCACAGATACGCAGTATTTT. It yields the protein CASSLGVSGTTDTQYF.

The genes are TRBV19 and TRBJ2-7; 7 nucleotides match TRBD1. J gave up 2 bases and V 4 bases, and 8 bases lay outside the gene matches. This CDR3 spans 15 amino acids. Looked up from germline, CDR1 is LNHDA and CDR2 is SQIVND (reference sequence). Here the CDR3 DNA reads TGTGCCAGTAGTAGGCAAGGACAGGTCCCCTACGAGCAGTACTTC. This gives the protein CASSRQGQVPYEQYF.

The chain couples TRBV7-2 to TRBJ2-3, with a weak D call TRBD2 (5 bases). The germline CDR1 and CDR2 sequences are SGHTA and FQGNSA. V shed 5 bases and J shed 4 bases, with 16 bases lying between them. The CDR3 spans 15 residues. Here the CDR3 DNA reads TGTGCCAGCAGCCCCAGAAGGGCGAGGGCAGATACGCAGTATTTT. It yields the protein CASSPRRARADTQYF.

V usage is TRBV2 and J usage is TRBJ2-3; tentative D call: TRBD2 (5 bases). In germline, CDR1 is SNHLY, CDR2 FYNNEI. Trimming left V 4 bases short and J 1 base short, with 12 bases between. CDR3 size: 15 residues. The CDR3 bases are TGTGCCAGCAGTGCCCTCGCGGGTCGCACAGATACGCAGTATTTT. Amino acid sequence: CASSALAGRTDTQYF.

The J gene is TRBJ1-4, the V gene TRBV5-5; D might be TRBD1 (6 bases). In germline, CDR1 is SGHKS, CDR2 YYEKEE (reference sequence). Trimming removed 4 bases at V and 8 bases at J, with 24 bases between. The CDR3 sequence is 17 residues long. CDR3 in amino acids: CASSRYAIGGAGEKLFF. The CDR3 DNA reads TGTGCCAGCAGCCGATATGCTATTGGGGGGGCAGGCGAAAAACTGTTTTTT.